The clone carrying this T cell receptor (beta chain) was picked up many times. Its target is not known. These data originate in a study of T-cell memory formation after mild COVID-19. Study observations and caveats: A balance of CD4 and CD8 characterized clones contracting day 15 to 85, whereas later expanders leaned CD4+. Pre-infection memory held some responding clones, suggesting pre-existing cross-reactive T cells responded.

The junction had 1 base not matched to a gene; V was cut back by 5 bases and J by 0 bases. CDR3 size: 14 residues. Via MiXCR, TCRdb re-called the 5' RACE reads, giving one row per CDR3 protein. The sample consists of roughly 320,000 distinct CDR3 sequences, under 30% of them appearing once. The chain has TRBV12-3 or TRBV12-4 and TRBJ2-5; 9 bases align to TRBD1. The specimen sequenced was PBMCs or a T cell subset sorted from them (not recorded which). The clonotype originates from an adult woman who had mild COVID-19 (a few samples of this study predate the infection). Cell type and time point are not known. DNA for the CDR3: TGTGCCAGCAGTGGGACAGGGCACCAAGAGACCCAGTACTTC. It translates to CASSGTGHQETQYF.